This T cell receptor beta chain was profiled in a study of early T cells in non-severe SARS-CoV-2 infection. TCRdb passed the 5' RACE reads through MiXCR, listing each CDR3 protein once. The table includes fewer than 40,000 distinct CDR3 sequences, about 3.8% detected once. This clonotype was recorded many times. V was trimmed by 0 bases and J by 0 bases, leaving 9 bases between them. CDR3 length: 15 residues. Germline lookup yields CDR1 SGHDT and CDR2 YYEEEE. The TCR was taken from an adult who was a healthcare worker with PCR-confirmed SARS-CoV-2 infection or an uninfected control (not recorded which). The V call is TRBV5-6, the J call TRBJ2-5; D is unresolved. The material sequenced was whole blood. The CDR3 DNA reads TGTGCCAGCAGCTTGGAGCGAACAGACCAAGAGACCCAGTACTTC. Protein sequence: CASSLERTDQETQYF.